These 10 T cell receptor beta chains were all obtained from the same sample, sequenced in a study of type 1 and type 2 diabetes patients (dated by TCRdb to the mid-2010s). Instrument on record: Illumina MiSeq. Genomic DNA from sorted T cell subsets was used as template for TCRbeta CDR3 amplification. Multiplex PCR with 30 forward and 13 reverse primers amplified the TCRbeta CDR3 region. TCRdb reworked the public reads: Q25 trimming with fastp, MiXCR clone assembly, productive beta chains retained. Each entry merges the rows of one CDR3 protein and shows their most common DNA and genes. Across this sample there are 280,000 or so distinct CDR3 sequences, with more than 40% seen only once. The ten most abundant clones make up roughly 15% of the sample. The source material was peripheral blood mononuclear cells (PBMCs). The receptors shown here come from a man aged 18-30 years with type 2 diabetes.

About this clonotype itself: A much larger clone differs by one base, so this may be a read error. The gene calls are TRBV15 and TRBJ2-1; D possibly corresponds to TRBD1 (5 bases). The germline CDR1 and CDR2 sequences are LNHNV and YYDKDF (reference sequence). Between the trimmed V and J ends, which lost 0 bases and 10 bases, there was a span of 19 bases. CDR3 size: 16 residues. CDR3 DNA: TGTGCCACCAGCAGAGACCTCGCAGGGTGGTCTGGCGAGCAGTTCTTC. It yields the protein CATSRDLAGWSGEQFF.

This clonotype showed up just a few times. The V gene is TRBV19, the J gene TRBJ2-7, with 8 bases fitting TRBD1. CDR3 length equals 14 residues. CDR1 and CDR2 (germline): LNHDA, SQIVND (reference sequence). Trimming took 4 bases from V and 5 from J; bases not matched to a gene: 7. CDR3: CASSRIQGVDEQYF. CDR3 nucleotide sequence: TGTGCCAGTAGTAGAATACAGGGGGTCGACGAGCAGTACTTC.

The V and J genes are TRBV24-1 and TRBJ1-1; the D is unclear. Germline values: CDR1 KGHDR, CDR2 SFDVKD. V was shortened by 3 bases and J by 6 bases, with 10 bases between the two germline ends. The CDR3 has 13 amino acids. The CDR3 here is CATSDGSKPEAFF. DNA for the CDR3: TGTGCCACCAGTGATGGGTCGAAGCCTGAAGCTTTCTTT.

The table lists this clonotype with a few counts. The chain has TRBV7-2 and TRBJ1-4; 7 positions agree with TRBD1. V gave up 6 bases and J gave up 5 bases; unmatched junction bases: 6. The germline V gene encodes CDR1 SGHTA and CDR2 FQGNSA. There are 14 residues in the CDR3. The chain's CDR3 is CASRLGGVNEKLFF. CDR3 nucleotide sequence: TGTGCCAGCAGGCTAGGGGGCGTCAATGAAAAACTGTTTTTT.

The rearrangement joins TRBV9 to TRBJ2-5, with a tentative D call TRBD2 (6 bases). Looked up from germline, CDR1 is SGDLS and CDR2 is YYNGEE. V was trimmed by 3 bases and J by 0 bases, leaving 12 bases between them. The CDR3 consists of 15 residues. CDR3 sequence reads: CASSAPDYYQETQYF. The CDR3 DNA sequence: TGTGCCAGCAGCGCTCCGGACTACTACCAAGAGACCCAGTACTTC.

This chain joins TRBV4-1 and TRBJ1-1; D is possibly TRBD1 (6 bases). In germline, CDR1 is MGHRA, CDR2 YSYEKL. This CDR3 is 16 amino acids long. Trimming took off 8 bases at V and 1 base at J, with 20 bases between the two ends. CDR3 in amino acids: CASLEMHSRGNTEAFF. In DNA form, the CDR3 reads TGCGCCAGCCTCGAGATGCATTCCAGGGGGAACACTGAAGCTTTCTTT.

This chain uses TRBV18 with TRBJ1-2; no clear D. V lost 3 bases to trimming and J lost 1 base, with 6 bases between them. CDR1 and CDR2 (germline): KGHSH, LQKENI. The CDR3 consists of 13 residues. The CDR3, as DNA: TGTGCCAGCTCACCTTCCTATAACTATGGCTACACCTTC. Translated: CASSPSYNYGYTF.

This clonotype was counted between two and nine times. The chain combines TRBV19 with TRBJ1-2; 8 nucleotides agree with TRBD1. Germline values: CDR1 LNHDA, CDR2 SQIVND (reference sequence). The V segment lost 2 bases and the J segment 8 bases; nucleotides outside the gene matches: 10. The length of the CDR3 is 15 residues. CDR3 sequence (DNA): TGTGCCAGTAGTATAATGTCCGGGACAGGCCAAGGCTACACCTTC. Translated: CASSIMSGTGQGYTF.

This rearrangement joins TRBV28 to TRBJ1-1, with D unclear. This CDR3 is 13 amino acids long. Looked up from germline, CDR1 is MDHEN and CDR2 is SYDVKM. V shed 6 bases and J shed 10 bases, with 18 bases lying between them. The CDR3 DNA follows: TGTGCCAGCAGGCGAGTAAATAGGGAGCGAGCTTTCTTT. This translates into CASRRVNRERAFF.

About this clonotype itself: The junction departs from the called germline gene at one end, perhaps through a read error. This chain joins TRBV5-1 and TRBJ1-5; no firm D call. The CDR3 is 16 amino acids. CDR1 SGHRS and CDR2 YFSETQ come from the germline V gene. CDR3 DNA sequence: TGTGCCAGCAGCCCAGGTCGGTGGGTTAGCAATCAGCCCCAGCATTTT. Encoded protein: CASSPGRWVSNQPQHF.